What follows is one T cell receptor beta chain and its context. Its antigen is not known. TCRdb's copy holds only in-frame clones and misses some; the assay was immunoSEQ multiplex PCR. The sample has over 1.5 million clones, roughly 98% seen once. CDR1 is SEHNR and CDR2 is FQNEAQ in the germline V gene (reference sequence). The CDR3 runs to 13 residues. V dropped 2 bases and J dropped 2 bases, with 6 bases sitting between them. The record originates from a study of shared clonotypes between healthy human individuals. Study conclusions and caveats: The represented genetic and exposure-history diversity was limited by the small number of donors. Rarefaction demonstrated incomplete sorted-subset sequencing despite large depth.

The sample comprised naive CD4+ T cells sorted from blood. Subset noted: CD45RA+ positively selected. V gene TRBV7-9 combines with J gene TRBJ1-1; D uncertain. The receptor was derived from a man aged 30 to 39 in good health. The CDR3 region is CASSLHLNTEAFF. DNA for the CDR3: TGTGCCAGCAGCTTACATTTAAACACTGAAGCTTTCTTT.